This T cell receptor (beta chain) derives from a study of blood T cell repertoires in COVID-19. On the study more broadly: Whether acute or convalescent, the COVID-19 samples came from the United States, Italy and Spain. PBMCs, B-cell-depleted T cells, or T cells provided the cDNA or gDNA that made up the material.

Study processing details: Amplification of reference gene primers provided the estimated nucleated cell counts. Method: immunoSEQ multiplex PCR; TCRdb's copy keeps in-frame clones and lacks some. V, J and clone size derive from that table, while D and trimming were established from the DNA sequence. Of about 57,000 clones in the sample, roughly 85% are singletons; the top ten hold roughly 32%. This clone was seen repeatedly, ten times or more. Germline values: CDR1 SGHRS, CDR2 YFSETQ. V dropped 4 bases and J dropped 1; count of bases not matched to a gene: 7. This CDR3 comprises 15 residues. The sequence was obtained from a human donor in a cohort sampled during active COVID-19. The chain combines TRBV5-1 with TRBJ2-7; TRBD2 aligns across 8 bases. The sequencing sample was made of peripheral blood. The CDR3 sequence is CASSPSGSQSYEQYF. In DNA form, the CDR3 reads TGCGCCAGCAGCCCGAGCGGGAGTCAGTCCTACGAGCAGTACTTC.